The entry that follows covers one T cell receptor beta chain sequence. Its antigen is not identified. The data were taken from a study of cytomegalovirus exposure and HLA in healthy donors. V lost 3 bases, J lost 0 bases, and 7 bases stayed unmatched. From germline, CDR1 is LNHDA and CDR2 SQIVND (reference sequence). The CDR3 is 17 residues long. PCR involved 60 Vbeta and 13 Jbeta primers. Method: immunoSEQ multiplex PCR; TCRdb's copy keeps in-frame clones and lacks some. Among about 190,000 clones, around 82% were seen once, and the ten largest hold roughly 1.7%. Overall study results and limits: Earlier analysis looked at TCR beta V segments, and most were productive about 90% or about 30% of the time. Cytomegalovirus association was assigned to under 200 TCR beta chains.

Sequenced sample: PBMCs. The rearrangement joins TRBV19 to TRBJ1-1; 10 bases are shared with TRBD1. This sequence was found in a man between 40 and 49 years old in good health and CMV-seropositive. The CDR3 spells CASSMDRGGALNTEAFF. The CDR3 region has the DNA TGTGCCAGTAGTATGGACAGGGGGGGGGCCTTGAACACTGAAGCTTTCTTT.